This TCR beta chain was sequenced for a study of vaccination effects on CD4 cells after COVID-19. General observations from the study: Substantial clonal contraction characterized both infection- and vaccine-induced clones late after vaccination.

Per germline, CDR1 GTSNPN and CDR2 SVGIG (reference sequence). The CDR3 sequence is 13 residues long. Trimming left V 4 bases short and J 1 base short, with 10 bases between. Profiling relied on immunoSEQ multiplex PCR, and the TCRdb table lists in-frame clones only, not all of them. The sample includes about 68,000 clones, roughly 80% seen only once; the top ten take approximately 12%. Expansion with viral peptide pools was applied to antigen-specific CD4+ T cells by the ViraFEST assay prior to sequencing. Culturing for around eleven days preceded CD4+ T cell isolation. Neither prior SARS-CoV-2 infection nor positive nucleocapsid antibodies were present in the vaccine recipients. Half-medium exchanges with IL-2 medium took place on days 3 and 7. Remarks on this clone: What it binds is unknown.

The sample was CD4+ T cells from PBMCs cultured with SARS-CoV-2 spike peptides, taken before COVID-19 vaccination. The source of this sequence is a human donor who received a COVID-19 vaccine. The gene calls are TRBV30 and TRBJ1-1, with D possibly being TRBD1 (6 bases). The CDR3 DNA follows: TGTGCCTGGACGCGGACAGAGAACACTGAAGCTTTCTTT. Its translation: CAWTRTENTEAFF. Based on the CDR3 plus reference TRBV30 and TRBJ1-1, the full variable domain is SQTIHQWPATLVQPVGSPLSLECTVEGTSNPNLYWYRQAAGRGLQLLFYSVGIGQISSEVPQNLSASRPQDRQFILSSKKLLLSDSGFYLCAWTRTENTEAFFGQGTRLTVV.